Sequencing of this TCR beta chain was carried out in a study of blood T cells in healthy people across ages. The germline V and J ends were trimmed by 3 bases and 2 bases, with 14 bases remaining between them. Germline V gives CDR1 MDHEN, CDR2 SYDVKM. The CDR3 contains 15 residues. Primers used in a second PCR of roughly 6 to 12 cycles were a sample-barcoded 5' primer and a J-beta primer mix. TCRdb reanalysed the 5' RACE reads using MiXCR and keeps one entry per CDR3 protein. The data hold over a million distinct CDR3 sequences, with more than 35% observed a single time. Ranging in age from roughly 6 to 90, the donors were healthy Caucasian individuals from Russia. In this sample, this clonotype turned up a few times.

Sequenced input: blood. The J gene is TRBJ2-7, the V gene TRBV28; D is perhaps TRBD1 (6 bases). The sequence was collected from a woman aged 60-75 years in good health. This CDR3 is CASSFADEGAYEQYF. CDR3 DNA sequence: TGTGCCAGCAGTTTTGCCGACGAGGGGGCCTACGAGCAGTACTTC. Full variable domain (missing parts from reference TRBV28 and TRBJ2-7): DVKVTQSSRYLVKRTGEKVFLECVQDMDHENMFWYRQDPGLGLRLIYFSYDVKMKEKGDIPEGYSVSREKKERFSLILESASTNQTSMYLCASSFADEGAYEQYFGPGTRLTVT.